A single sample is the source of the 9 T cell receptor beta chains below, sequenced in a study of cytomegalovirus exposure and HLA in healthy donors. Both 60 Vbeta primers and 13 Jbeta primers went into the PCR. Using immunoSEQ multiplex PCR, the repertoire was profiled, and TCRdb retains in-frame clones only, with some absent. The sample records around 150,000 clones, 61% being singletons. The sample comprised PBMCs. These TCRs come from a male donor in good health and CMV-seronegative.

This clone was seen a handful of times. J is TRBJ2-5 and V is TRBV7-9; tentatively, D is TRBD1 (6 bases). In germline, CDR1 is SEHNR, CDR2 FQNEAQ (reference sequence). V lost 1 base and J lost 5, with 14 bases in between. The CDR3 is made up of 15 amino acids. Here the CDR3 DNA reads TGTGCCAGCAGCTTAGATGGGACACCGGGGGAGACCCAGTACTTC. This sequence encodes CASSLDGTPGETQYF.

As concerns this clone: An end of the junction does not agree with germline; a read error may underlie this. The chain employs TRBV5-5 and TRBJ1-5; 7 positions match TRBD1. Germline CDR1 SGHKS, CDR2 YYEKEE (reference sequence). This CDR3 has 14 amino acids. For the CDR3, the DNA is TGTGCCAGCAGATTGGGGACAGGCAATCAGCCCCAGCATTTT. It codes for CASRLGTGNQPQHF. Together with reference TRBV5-5 and TRBJ1-5, the CDR3 gives the full variable domain: DAGVTQSPTHLIKTRGQQVTLRCSPISGHKSVSWYQQVLGQGPQFIFQYYEKEERGRGNFPDRFSARQFPNYSSELNVNALLLGDSALYLCASRLGTGNQPQHFGDGTRLSIL.

This clone has a handful of counts. The CDR3 loop is CASSPLAGGGPGEQYF. CDR3 nucleotides: TGTGCCAGCAGCCCCCTAGCGGGGGGCGGTCCCGGGGAGCAGTACTTC. This rearrangement joins TRBV7-2 to TRBJ2-7; 11 bases are a match to TRBD2. The ends lost 5 bases at V and 7 bases at J; junction bases unmatched: 13. Per the germline V gene, CDR1 is SGHTA and CDR2 is FQGNSA. This CDR3 has 16 amino acids.

The chain has TRBV15 and TRBJ2-5, with D possibly matching TRBD1 (6 bases). The germline CDR1 and CDR2 sequences are LNHNV and YYDKDF (reference sequence). V lost 2 bases and J lost 4, with 17 bases in between. The CDR3 is 16 amino acids. CDR3 sequence (DNA): TGTGCCACCAGCAGACCACTTATTGGGGGCCGAGAGACCCAGTACTTC. Protein sequence: CATSRPLIGGRETQYF. Filled out from reference TRBV15 and TRBJ2-5, the complete variable domain reads DAMVIQNPRYQVTQFGKPVTLSCSQTLNHNVMYWYQQKSSQAPKLLFHYYDKDFNNEADTPDNFQSRRPNTSFCFLDIRSPGLGDTAMYLCATSRPLIGGRETQYFGPGTRLLVL.

The chain couples TRBV19 to TRBJ2-5, with a weak D call TRBD1 (6 bases). The DNA matches TRBJ2-7 better at its end, which makes the J call doubtful. The germline gives CDR1 LNHDA, CDR2 SQIVND (reference sequence). The CDR3 spans 15 residues. The CDR3 DNA follows: TGTGCCAGTAGTATAGACAGGGGCCTGGCCTACGAGCAGTACTTC. This encodes CASSIDRGLAYEQYF.

The V and J genes are TRBV30 and TRBJ1-5, with D possibly being TRBD1 (5 bases). The CDR3 spans 19 residues. Germline CDR1 is GTSNPN and CDR2 is SVGIG (reference sequence). The V end was cut by 2 bases, the J end by 2 bases, with 25 bases between. The CDR3 DNA reads TGTGCCTGGAGTTATGGGGGGAGCGTAGTTGTTGTTGGCAATCAGCCCCAGCATTTT. This translates into CAWSYGGSVVVVGNQPQHF.

The V and J genes are TRBV29-1 and TRBJ2-7; a possible D gene is TRBD2 (6 bases). CDR1 is SQVTM, CDR2 ANQGSEA, per germline. Trimming pared 1 base from V and 3 bases from J, leaving 10 bases between. The CDR3 sequence is 13 residues long. CDR3 DNA sequence: TGCAGCGTTGAAGCGTCGGGGGTCTACGAGCAGTACTTC. Translation gives CSVEASGVYEQYF.

V usage is TRBV28 and J usage is TRBJ2-5; 12 positions agree with TRBD2. The CDR3 covers 13 residues. The J segment lost 5 bases and the V segment lost 5 bases, leaving 0 bases of the junction unmatched. CDR1 MDHEN and CDR2 SYDVKM come from the germline V gene. CDR3 nucleotides: TGTGCCAGCAGTGGACTAGCGGGGGAGACCCAGTACTTC. This codes for CASSGLAGETQYF.

For the CDR3, the DNA is TGTGCCAGCAGTTACTCTTATGACAGCGGGGATACGCAGTATTTT. Translating it yields CASSYSYDSGDTQYF. This chain uses TRBV6-5 with TRBJ2-3, with a weak D call TRBD2 (6 bases). In germline, CDR1 is MNHEY, CDR2 SVGAGI. The CDR3 spans 15 residues. Trimming shortened V by 0 bases and J by 6 bases, and 13 bases separated the two germline ends.